This TCR beta chain was sequenced in a study of control samples from healthy donors and cancer patients. Germline CDR1 reads MGHRA; CDR2 reads YSYEKL. V shed 5 bases, J shed 7 bases, and the junction held 5 bases outside the gene matches. CDR3 length: 13 amino acids. Repertoires were generated with immunoSEQ multiplex PCR, while TCRdb's copy carries only in-frame clones and drops some. This sample yields more than 15,000 clones, of which approximately 90% are seen a single time; about 10% belongs to the top ten. The source is an older woman with head and neck cancer. The chain is built from TRBV4-1 and TRBJ1-1, with TRBD1 matching 9 bases. Sequences were obtained from PBMCs. The CDR3: CASSLGQGSEAFF. CDR3 nucleotides: TGCGCCAGCAGCTTAGGACAGGGGAGTGAAGCTTTCTTT.